Sequencing of this T cell receptor (beta chain) was carried out in a study of cytomegalovirus exposure and HLA in healthy donors (TCRdb year 2017). General notes on the study: In an earlier analysis of under 750 of the donors, less than 350 Gb of sequence data and approximately 100 million unique TCR beta sequences from 180 million or so T cells were reported. An early release that covered some 630 HLA-typed donors contained 300 to 350 gigabases of sequencing data and some 87 million unique TCR sequences. Of the 300 to 500 genotyped donors, 75% to 85% were placed in the genetic ancestry cluster associated with self-reported Caucasian donors. The aim of the study was to test whether cataloging public T cell receptors could identify signatures of past pathogen exposure. Using immunosequencing, the study profiled T cell repertoires from around 670 subjects and related those repertoires to cytomegalovirus serostatus. Along with the roughly 610-subject first cohort, a separate validation cohort of approximately 110 different subjects was used. To predict cytomegalovirus infection status, the study combined high-throughput TCR immunosequencing, statistical association of individual TCRs with disease status, and machine learning. A later analysis re-analyzed previously published TCR beta repertoires from hundreds of donors and added high-resolution HLA genotyping to study TCR occurrence patterns. Rather than drawing on any new phenotypic data, the later analysis identified candidate immune exposures from TCR beta sequences and the way those sequences occurred across donors. In an earlier analysis of 500 to 650 of the donors, high-throughput TCR beta sequencing was used to judge whether each TCR beta V gene segment behaved as functional or pseudogenic. Alongside the repertoire data, information on donor age, sex, ethnicity and CMV serostatus was compiled. A later genetic analysis used genome-wide SNP genotypes for about three fifths of the 666 donors, treating that subset as a discovery cohort. Every repertoire in the discovery cohort had been generated on one and the same sequencing platform. HLA typing covered class I and class II loci at four-digit resolution. Typing coverage differed by locus: A, B, C, DRB1 and DQB1 were typed in roughly 620-630 donors, DQA1 in approximately 520, DPA1 in some 610, and DPB1 in around 490. Roughly five DR-DQ haplotypes were treated as single units for association and clustering because of strong linkage in the cohort. On average, roughly 200,000 unique TCR beta nucleotide sequences were sequenced per donor among 350 to 400 genotyped donors of the cohort, with approximately 18% of those sequences being non-productive. The research as a whole found: In a later analysis, around 15,000 TCR beta sequences were associated with specific HLA alleles at a false discovery rate of 0.05. In an earlier analysis of 587 of the donors, most TCR beta V segments appeared in productive rearrangements about 87% or about 30% of the time, broadly matching IMGT annotations. A cluster of highly shared sequence variants was judged likely to be a technical artifact of the sequencing pipeline. This cohort had only TCR beta chains sequenced, and the lack of alpha or paired-chain data limited which features could be detected. The study gave a list of roughly 150 TCR beta chains associated with cytomegalovirus. Linkage disequilibrium might explain the correlated functional status among segregating V segments, but an unknown experimental factor could not be ruled out. Because some donors lacked HLA typing at each locus, the association tests relied only on the typed subset. Roughly uniform sequencing depth across donors was assumed in presence/absence analyses, although this assumption may not hold. According to a later analysis, parvovirus B19, influenza, CMV and Epstein-Barr virus appeared linked to several top co-occurrence clusters. In a later analysis, TCR association rates were found to vary across HLA loci, with the most associated TCRs seen for DRB1 alleles and the fewest for HLA-C alleles. Most TCR sequences were seen in very few donors, while some public TCRs were found in many individuals. The classifier was reported to diagnose cytomegalovirus status with high specificity and sensitivity in both the original cohort and the validation cohort. When HLA alleles, especially DR and DQ, strongly co-occurred, TCR associations were difficult to assign to individual alleles. In a later genetic analysis, fewer N-insertions in productive TCRs were reported among donors in an Asian-associated ancestry cluster than the 666-donor mean. Because counts were too low, some 17 rarely observed V segments, including chromosome 9 orphons, were excluded from the earlier analysis of a few hundred of the donors. In a later analysis, HLA-associated TCR beta chains were found to be more clonally expanded and to have lower generation probabilities than equally common non-associated chains. In vitro tests confirmed that three of the cytomegalovirus-associated TCR beta chains recognize cytomegalovirus antigens. V-gene and J-gene trimming of TCR beta chains was associated with a missense DCLRE1C variant in a later genetic analysis, and the association was replicated in an independent cohort. It was suggested by the authors that the approach could potentially be generalized to other disease states and immunological phenotypes. In a later analysis, most CMV-associated TCR beta chains were found to appear HLA-restricted, with HLA associations seemingly driven largely by CMV exposure. Some IMGT-functional V segments, including TRBV6-2 and TRBV6-3, could not be distinguished by the 87-base-pair reads and were therefore excluded. A further reported finding was that TCR beta sequences accurately predicted the HLA-A and HLA-B alleles for most subjects in the first cohort. CMV serostatus was the only immune exposure information available for the cohort.

From V the trimming removes 4 bases and from J it removes 10 bases, while the gene matches leave 10 bases of the junction unaccounted for. The germline V gene encodes CDR1 KGHSH and CDR2 LQKENI. The CDR3 covers 16 residues, taking in both the cysteine and the phenylalanine. Of the read, only the CDR3 DNA is kept; its 48 bases are in frame from base 1. Note on this clone: It lacks a known antigen. One base away there is no much larger clone; base qualities are not given.

Library prep was done by the immunoSEQ multiplex PCR assay. For the multiplex PCR, a mixture combining 60 forward primers for TCR Vbeta segments and 13 reverse primers for TCR Jbeta segments was used. The CDR3 region of rearranged TCR beta genes was amplified from genomic DNA by a multiplex PCR assay. Amplified TCR beta libraries were sequenced as 87-base-pair reads on the Illumina HiSeq System. The source study handled its data this way. Across the roughly 640 repertoires, a later analysis counted some 81 million unique TCR beta chains, around 10 million of which were shared by at least two donors. Raw reads were error-corrected and collapsed into unique sequences by a nearest-neighbor algorithm in which closely related sequences were merged to remove PCR and sequencing errors. V, D and J gene segments were assigned by aligning CDR3 sequences to IMGT reference sequences. For a sequence to be retained, a match of at least six nucleotides was required to both a V gene segment and a J gene segment. Rearrangements were classified as productive when the CDR3 lacked stop codons and remained in frame with V and J, and all other rearrangements were classified as non-productive. Following IMGT convention, CDR3 was defined as the stretch from the second conserved V-encoded cysteine to the conserved J-encoded phenylalanine. In an earlier analysis of around 640 of the donors, sequences lacking an unambiguous match to a single V gene segment were excluded. An earlier analysis of a few hundred of the donors classified V segments as functional when productive rearrangements were above 56.7% and as segregating when the standard deviation between donors was above 5%. A statistical classification framework was built for diagnosing cytomegalovirus status from the catalog of TCR beta chain sequences. In a later analysis, V and J genes were assigned by comparing TCR nucleotide sequences against IMGT/GENE-DB human TR gene sequences. In a later analysis, CDR3 sequences and most-parsimonious VDJ recombination scenarios were assigned using the TCRdist pipeline. In a later analysis, every TCR beta chain was defined by the combination of its CDR3 amino acid sequence and its V-gene family, and reads without a unique V-gene family were dropped. In a later analysis, fewer than 650 highly shared, low-generation-probability nucleotide sequences were removed to address suspected cross-contamination and a sequencing artifact. In a later analysis, a clonal expansion index for each public chain was calculated from normalized within-repertoire ranks of inferred template counts. A later analysis computed generation probabilities with a VDJ recombination model fitted to out-of-frame rearrangements, and checked the results against IGoR. In a later analysis, TCR-TCR, TCR-HLA and TCR-CMV co-occurrence was scored with hypergeometric tests, and a repertoire-size bias correction was applied to TCR pairs. A later analysis estimated false discovery rates by permuting HLA or CMV assignments 20 times. In a later analysis, co-occurring TCRs were grouped using DBSCAN, with TCRdist sequence similarity added in when clustering inside HLA-allele-positive subsets. Co-occurrence clustering excluded repertoires with fewer than 30,000 or more than 120,000 public chains, plus five with anomalous nucleotide sharing. Here the immuneACCESS table is served through TCRdb, limited to in-frame sequences with V and J called. Missing clones are a known gap in these copies; in checked studies unresolved V genes cover under half, and the rest lacks a known reason. V, J and clone size were drawn from that table, and D and trimming were deduced from the DNA. Within this sample are over 150,000 clones, with around 85% of them counted one time only. The ten largest clones represent about 2.5% of the sample.

The cohort consisted of 650 to 700 healthy bone marrow donors. At the time of sampling, every cohort member was nominally healthy, though immune exposures that went unrecorded were likely present. The donor was CMV seronegative and belonged to the group of roughly 330 seronegative cohort members. A peripheral blood sample was collected from each donor, and TCR beta sequencing was performed on peripheral blood mononuclear cells. The Qiagen DNeasy Blood Extraction Kit was used to extract genomic DNA from the blood cell samples. Sequenced material: PBMCs. The chain links TRBV18 with TRBJ1-6; 10 bases in the middle match TRBD1. This TCR was sampled from a male donor in good health and CMV-seronegative. CDR3 sequence: CASSLMTGGEQSPLHF. The nucleotide sequence is TGTGCCAGCTCACTTATGACAGGGGGCGAGCAATCACCCCTCCACTTT.